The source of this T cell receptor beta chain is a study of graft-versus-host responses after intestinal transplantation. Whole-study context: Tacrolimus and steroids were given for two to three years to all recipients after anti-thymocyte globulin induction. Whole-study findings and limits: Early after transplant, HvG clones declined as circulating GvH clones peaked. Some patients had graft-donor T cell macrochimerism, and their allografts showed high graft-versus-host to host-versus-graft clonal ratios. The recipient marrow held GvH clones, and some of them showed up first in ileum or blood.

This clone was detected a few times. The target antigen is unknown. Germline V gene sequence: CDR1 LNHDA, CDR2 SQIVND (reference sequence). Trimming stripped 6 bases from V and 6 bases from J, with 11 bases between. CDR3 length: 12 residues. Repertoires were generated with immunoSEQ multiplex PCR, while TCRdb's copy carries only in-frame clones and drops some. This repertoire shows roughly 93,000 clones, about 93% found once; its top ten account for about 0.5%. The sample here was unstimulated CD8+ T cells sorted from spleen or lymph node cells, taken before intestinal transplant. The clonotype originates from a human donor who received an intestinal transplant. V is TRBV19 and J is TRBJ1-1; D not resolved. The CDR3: CASSNLGPEAFF. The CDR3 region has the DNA TGTGCCAGTAGCAACCTTGGCCCTGAAGCTTTCTTT.